A single TCR beta chain is shown here with its context. The J segment lost 1 base and the V segment lost 7 bases, leaving 4 bases of the junction unmatched. The CDR3 spans 13 residues. These data are taken from a study of blood T cell repertoires in COVID-19. Study details: Researchers got acute and convalescent COVID-19 samples from the United States, Italy and Spain. PBMCs, B-cell-depleted T cells, or T cells provided the cDNA or gDNA that made up the material.

Sequencing was performed with immunoSEQ multiplex PCR; in TCRdb, only in-frame clones are kept and a portion is missing. The sample shows tens of thousands of clones, over 65% of them seen only once. Sequencing was performed on peripheral blood. The clonotype originates from a human donor in a cohort sampled during active COVID-19. The gene calls are TRBV12-3 or TRBV12-4 and TRBJ2-7; 7 bases map to TRBD2. CDR3 residues: CASTLSGSYEQYF. The CDR3 DNA sequence: TGTGCCAGCACCCTTAGCGGGTCCTACGAGCAGTACTTC.